These T cell receptor beta chains were read from a single sample in a study of memory CD4+ T cells and cytomegalovirus serostatus. Profiled with immunoSEQ multiplex PCR; TCRdb holds only in-frame clones, not every one. This sample has about 38,000 clones, with 79% found just once. The material sequenced was memory CD4+ T cells from blood. The receptor source for this set is an adult in good health and CMV-seropositive. Each CDR3 is given with its conserved first and last residue. D genes are given only for firm matches. The size of a clone is reported for some rows only, either as once, few or many, or as a class for expanded clones.

>-|-|TRBV4-1|TRBJ1-2
TGCGCCAGCAGCCAAGAGAGTGGTTATGGCTACACCTTC
CASSQESGYGYTF
>-|-|TRBV4-1|TRBJ2-1
TGCGCCAGCAGCCAACCGAACAGTCTCACCCCCTACAATGAGCAGTTCTTC
CASSQPNSLTPYNEQFF
>-|-|TRBV25-1|TRBJ1-1
TGTGCCAGCAGTGAACTCAAGGGGCGTGGAAACACTGAAGCTTTCTTT
CASSELKGRGNTEAFF
>-|-|TRBV15|TRBJ1-5
TGTGCCACCAGCTATATGGGACCTACTTACAATCAGCCCCAGCATTTT
CATSYMGPTYNQPQHF
>-|-|TRBV28|TRBJ2-7
TGTGCCAGCAGTTCCAATAGGGCAGGACGCCACTACGAGCAGTACTTC
CASSSNRAGRHYEQYF
>-|-|TRBV28|TRBJ2-7
TGTGCCAGCAGTCCCCGGGGGTTTACCTACGAGCAGTACTTC
CASSPRGFTYEQYF
>-|-|TRBV5-6|TRBJ1-5
TGTGCCAGCAGCTTGGTGGGGTCCAATCAGCCCCAGCATTTT
CASSLVGSNQPQHF
>few|-|TRBV5-6|TRBJ1-1
TGTGCCAGCAGCACCTTGTACGCGAACACTGAAGCTTTCTTT
CASSTLYANTEAFF
>-|TRBD1|TRBV5-1|TRBJ1-2
TGCGCCAGCAGCCCAGGGACAGGGGTGAGTGGCTACACCTTC
CASSPGTGVSGYTF
>-|-|TRBV7-2|TRBJ2-2
TGTGCCAGCAGCTTAGTACCAGGGCAGACCACCGGGGAGCTGTTTTTT
CASSLVPGQTTGELFF
>few|TRBD1|TRBV5-1|TRBJ2-3
TGCGCCAGCACCCTCCGGACAGGGGGGACAGATACGCAGTATTTT
CASTLRTGGTDTQYF
>-|TRBD2|TRBV11-3|TRBJ2-7
TGTGCCAGCAGCCCCGGGCAGGGAGCGGGAGACGAGCAGTACTTC
CASSPGQGAGDEQYF
>-|-|TRBV14|TRBJ1-4
TGTGCCAGCAGGCCCGGGAACTATGAAAAACTGTTTTTT
CASRPGNYEKLFF
>-|TRBD2|TRBV5-6|TRBJ2-3
TGTGCCAGCAGCACCCCACTAGCGGGGATTAGCACAGATACGCAGTATTTT
CASSTPLAGISTDTQYF
>-|-|TRBV6-6|TRBJ2-3
TGTGCCAGCAGTTACGAGGGAAGGTCGGCAGATACGCAGTATTTT
CASSYEGRSADTQYF
>-|TRBD1|TRBV18|TRBJ1-2
TGTGCCAGCTCACCACCGATGGGACAGGGGGCTGGCTATGGCTACACCTTC
CASSPPMGQGAGYGYTF
>once|-|TRBV7-8|TRBJ1-1
TGTGCCAGCAGCTCAATATACCAGGGAACCGAAGCTTTCTTT
CASSSIYQGTEAFF
>-|TRBD2|TRBV7-2|TRBJ2-2
TGTGCCAGCAGCTCCCGGAGCAGCGGGGCCGGGGAGCTGTTTTTT
CASSSRSSGAGELFF
>-|TRBD1|TRBV19|TRBJ2-3
TGTGCCAGTAGTATAACCAGGGGGCAGGATACGCAGTATTTT
CASSITRGQDTQYF
>-|-|TRBV28|TRBJ1-6
TGTGCCAGCAGAAGGACTGGCGGTTCACCCCTCCACTTT
CASRRTGGSPLHF
>once|-|TRBV5-1|TRBJ2-7
TGCGCCAGCAGCTTGGAGGGGACCAACTACTACGAGCAGTACTTC
CASSLEGTNYYEQYF
>once|-|TRBV27|TRBJ2-2
TGTGCCAGCAGTTTTCGCAGGGAGACACCTGCTGGTACCGGGGAGCTGTTTTTT
CASSFRRETPAGTGELFF
>-|TRBD2|TRBV2|TRBJ2-1
TGTGCCAGCACTAAGGAGCGGGGGGGTTCCAATGAGCAGTTCTTC
CASTKERGGSNEQFF
>medium-sized|-|TRBV29-1|TRBJ1-2
TGCAGCGTTGCGTCAGCCTATGGCTACACCTTC
CSVASAYGYTF